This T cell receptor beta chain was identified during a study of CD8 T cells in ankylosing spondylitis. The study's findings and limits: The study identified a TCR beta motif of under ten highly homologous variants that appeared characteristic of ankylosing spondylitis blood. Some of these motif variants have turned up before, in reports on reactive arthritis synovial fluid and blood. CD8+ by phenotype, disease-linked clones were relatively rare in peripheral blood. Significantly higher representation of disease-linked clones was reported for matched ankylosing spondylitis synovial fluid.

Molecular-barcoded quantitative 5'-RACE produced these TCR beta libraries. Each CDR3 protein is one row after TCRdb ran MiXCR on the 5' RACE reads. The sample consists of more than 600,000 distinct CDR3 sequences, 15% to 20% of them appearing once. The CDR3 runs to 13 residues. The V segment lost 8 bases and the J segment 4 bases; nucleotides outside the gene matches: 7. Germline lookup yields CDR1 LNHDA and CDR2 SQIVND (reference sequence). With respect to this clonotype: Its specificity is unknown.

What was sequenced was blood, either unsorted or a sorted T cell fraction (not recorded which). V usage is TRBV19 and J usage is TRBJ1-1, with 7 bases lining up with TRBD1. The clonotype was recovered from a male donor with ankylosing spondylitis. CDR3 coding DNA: TGTGCCAGTGTTGGGGCAGGGGGCACTGAAGCTTTCTTT. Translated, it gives CASVGAGGTEAFF.